The clone carrying this TCR beta chain appeared once. Its specificity is unknown. The protocol was immunoSEQ multiplex PCR, while the TCRdb copy is restricted to in-frame clones and leaves out a portion. Of roughly 97,000 clones listed, about 93% are singletons. Germline values: CDR1 KGHSH, CDR2 LQKENI. V was clipped by 2 bases and J by 6 bases; unmatched bases: 7. The CDR3 sequence is 15 residues long. This sample stems from a study of T cell responses to AZD1222 COVID-19 vaccine. Study results and caveats: Vaccine-associated CD4 TCRs ranged over spike, dominating at 160-218 and 743-854. There were mostly white British donors and more females than males, and clonal diversity was possibly underestimated. Baseline serostatus was positive in only a handful of AZD1222 recipients.

The rearrangement uses TRBV18 and TRBJ1-2, with TRBD1 matching over 9 bases. The sequence derives from an adult in good health. Sequencing was performed on peripheral blood, taken on day 0 of AZD1222 vaccination. DNA of the CDR3: TGTGCCAGCTCACCAATCCGGACAGGGGATCATGGCTACACCTTC. It translates to CASSPIRTGDHGYTF.